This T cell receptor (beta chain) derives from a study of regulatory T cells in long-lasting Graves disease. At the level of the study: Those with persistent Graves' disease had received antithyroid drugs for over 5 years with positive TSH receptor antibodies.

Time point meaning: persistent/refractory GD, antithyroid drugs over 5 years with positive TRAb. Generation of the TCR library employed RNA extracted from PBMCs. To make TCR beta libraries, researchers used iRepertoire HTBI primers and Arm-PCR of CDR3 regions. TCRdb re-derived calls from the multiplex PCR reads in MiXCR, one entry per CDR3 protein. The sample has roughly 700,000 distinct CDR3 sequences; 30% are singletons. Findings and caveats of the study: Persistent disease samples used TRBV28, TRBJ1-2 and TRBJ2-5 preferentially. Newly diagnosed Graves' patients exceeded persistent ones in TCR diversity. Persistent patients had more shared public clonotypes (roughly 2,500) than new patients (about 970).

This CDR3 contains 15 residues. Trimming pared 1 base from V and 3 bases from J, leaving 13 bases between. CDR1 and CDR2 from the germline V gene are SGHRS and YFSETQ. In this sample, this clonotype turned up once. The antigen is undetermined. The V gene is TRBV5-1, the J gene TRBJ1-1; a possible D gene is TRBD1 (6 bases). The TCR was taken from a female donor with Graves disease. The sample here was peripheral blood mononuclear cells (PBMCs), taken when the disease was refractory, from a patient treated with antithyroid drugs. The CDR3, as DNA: TGCGCCAGCAGCTTGTCGGTACAGGGCGACACTGAAGCTTTCTTT. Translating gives CASSLSVQGDTEAFF.